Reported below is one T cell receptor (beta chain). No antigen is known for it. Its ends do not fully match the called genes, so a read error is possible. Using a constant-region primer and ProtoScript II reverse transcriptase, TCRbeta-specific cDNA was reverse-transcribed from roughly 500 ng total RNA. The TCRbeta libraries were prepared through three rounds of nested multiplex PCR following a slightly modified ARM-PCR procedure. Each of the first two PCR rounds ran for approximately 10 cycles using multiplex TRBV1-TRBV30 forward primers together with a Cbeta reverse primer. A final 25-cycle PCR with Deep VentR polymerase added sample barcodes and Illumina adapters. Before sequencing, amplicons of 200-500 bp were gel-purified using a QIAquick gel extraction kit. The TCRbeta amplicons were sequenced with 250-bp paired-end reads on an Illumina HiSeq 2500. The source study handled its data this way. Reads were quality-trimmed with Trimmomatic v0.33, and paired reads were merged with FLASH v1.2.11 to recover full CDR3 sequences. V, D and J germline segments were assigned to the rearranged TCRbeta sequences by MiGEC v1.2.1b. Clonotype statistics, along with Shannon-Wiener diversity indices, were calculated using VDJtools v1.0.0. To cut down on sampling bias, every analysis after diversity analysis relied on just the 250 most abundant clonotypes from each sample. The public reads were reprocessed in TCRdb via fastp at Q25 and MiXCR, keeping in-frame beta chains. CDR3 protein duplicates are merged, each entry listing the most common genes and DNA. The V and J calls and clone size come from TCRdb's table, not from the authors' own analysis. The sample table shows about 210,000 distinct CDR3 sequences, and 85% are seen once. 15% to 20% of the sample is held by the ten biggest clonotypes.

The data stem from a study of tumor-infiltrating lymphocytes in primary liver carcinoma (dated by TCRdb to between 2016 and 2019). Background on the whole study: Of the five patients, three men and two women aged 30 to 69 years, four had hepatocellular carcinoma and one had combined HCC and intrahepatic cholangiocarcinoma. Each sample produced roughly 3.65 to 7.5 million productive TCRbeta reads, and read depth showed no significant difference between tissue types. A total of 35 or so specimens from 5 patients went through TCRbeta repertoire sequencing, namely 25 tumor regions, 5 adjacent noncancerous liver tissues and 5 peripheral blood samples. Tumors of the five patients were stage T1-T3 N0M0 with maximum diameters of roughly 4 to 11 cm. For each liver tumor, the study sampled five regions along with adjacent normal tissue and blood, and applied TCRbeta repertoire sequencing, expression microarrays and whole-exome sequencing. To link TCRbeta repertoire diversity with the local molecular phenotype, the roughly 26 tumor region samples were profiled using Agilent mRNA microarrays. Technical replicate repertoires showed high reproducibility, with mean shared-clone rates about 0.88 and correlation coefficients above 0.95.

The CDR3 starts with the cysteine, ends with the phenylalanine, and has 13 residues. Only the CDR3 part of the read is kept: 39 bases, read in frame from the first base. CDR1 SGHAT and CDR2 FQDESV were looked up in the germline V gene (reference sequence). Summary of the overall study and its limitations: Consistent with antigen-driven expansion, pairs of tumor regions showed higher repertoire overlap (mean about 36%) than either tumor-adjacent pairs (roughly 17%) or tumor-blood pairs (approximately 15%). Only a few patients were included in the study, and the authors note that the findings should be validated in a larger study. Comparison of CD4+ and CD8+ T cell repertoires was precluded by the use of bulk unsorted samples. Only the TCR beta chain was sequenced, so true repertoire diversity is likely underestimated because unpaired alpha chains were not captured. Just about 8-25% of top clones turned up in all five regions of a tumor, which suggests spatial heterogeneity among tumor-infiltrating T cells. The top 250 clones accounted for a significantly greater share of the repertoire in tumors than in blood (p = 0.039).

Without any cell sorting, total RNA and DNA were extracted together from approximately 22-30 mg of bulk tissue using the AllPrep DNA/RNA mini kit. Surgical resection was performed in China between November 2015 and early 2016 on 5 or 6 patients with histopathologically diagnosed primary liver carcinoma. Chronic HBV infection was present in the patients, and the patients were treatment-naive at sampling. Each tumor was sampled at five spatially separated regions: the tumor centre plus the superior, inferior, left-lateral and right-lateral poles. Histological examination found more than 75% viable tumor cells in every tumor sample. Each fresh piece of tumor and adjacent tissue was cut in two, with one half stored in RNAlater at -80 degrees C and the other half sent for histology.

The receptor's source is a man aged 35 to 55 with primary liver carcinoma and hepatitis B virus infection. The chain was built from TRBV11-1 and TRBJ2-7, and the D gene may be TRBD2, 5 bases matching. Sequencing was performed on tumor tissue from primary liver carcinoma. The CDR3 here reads CASSLTVGNEQYF. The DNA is TGTGCCAGTAGCTTAACGGTCGGGAACGAACAGTACTTC.